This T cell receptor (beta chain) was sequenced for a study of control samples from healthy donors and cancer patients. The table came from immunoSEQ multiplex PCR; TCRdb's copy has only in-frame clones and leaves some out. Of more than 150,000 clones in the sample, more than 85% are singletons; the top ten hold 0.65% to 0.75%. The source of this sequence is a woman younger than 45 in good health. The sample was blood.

CDR3 sequence reads: CASSLEGYTF. The CDR3 coding sequence is TGTGCCAGCAGTTTAGAGGGCTACACCTTC. The chain uses TRBV12-3 or TRBV12-4 and TRBJ1-2; the D is unclear. V shed 1 base and J shed 8 bases, with 2 bases lying between them. The CDR3 runs 10 residues.